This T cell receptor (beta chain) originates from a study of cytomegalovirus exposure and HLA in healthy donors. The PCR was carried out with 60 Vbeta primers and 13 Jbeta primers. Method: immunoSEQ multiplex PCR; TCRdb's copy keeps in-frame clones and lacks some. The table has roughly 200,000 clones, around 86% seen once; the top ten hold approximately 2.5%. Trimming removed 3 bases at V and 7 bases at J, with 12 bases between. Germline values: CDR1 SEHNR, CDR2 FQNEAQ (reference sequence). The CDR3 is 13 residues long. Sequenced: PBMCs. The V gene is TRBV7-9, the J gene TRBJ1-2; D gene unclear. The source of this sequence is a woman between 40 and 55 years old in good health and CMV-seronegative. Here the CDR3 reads CASSLIEGGGYTF. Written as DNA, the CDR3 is TGTGCCAGCAGCTTGATTGAGGGAGGTGGCTACACCTTC.